The 17 T cell receptor beta chains in this list originate from one sample, sequenced in a study of shared clonotypes between healthy human individuals. The data were produced by immunoSEQ multiplex PCR, yet TCRdb's version contains in-frame clones alone and is incomplete. This table has hundreds of thousands of clones, approximately 97% appearing once. Sequenced input: naive CD4+ T cells sorted from blood. Subset here: CD45RA+ positively selected. The receptors derive from a woman aged 25-40 years in good health.

The V and J genes are TRBV11-2 and TRBJ1-1; tentative D call: TRBD1 (5 bases). This CDR3 has 13 residues. Germline lookup yields CDR1 SGHAT and CDR2 FQNNGV. The V gene lost 5 bases and the J gene lost 6 bases, with 13 bases spanning the gap. The CDR3 coding sequence is TGTGCCAGCAGCGTACCAGGGCGGGCTGAAGCTTTCTTT. Its translation: CASSVPGRAEAFF.

The chain combines TRBV29-1 with TRBJ2-3, with a weak D call TRBD2 (6 bases). Germline assignment: CDR1 SQVTM and CDR2 ANQGSEA. Trimming removed 7 bases from V and 2 bases from J, with 13 bases in between. The CDR3 extends over 13 amino acids. This CDR3 reads CSAFSGYTDTQYF. CDR3 DNA: TGCAGCGCGTTTAGCGGATACACAGATACGCAGTATTTT.

The chain has TRBV29-1 and TRBJ2-1; 11 bases are shared with TRBD2. The germline gives CDR1 SQVTM, CDR2 ANQGSEA. The CDR3 runs to 14 residues. V trimming: 4 bases; J trimming: 4 bases; junction bases outside the gene matches: 3. The CDR3 DNA reads as TGCAGCGTTGCGGGACTAGCGGCTTACAATGAGCAGTTCTTC. Protein sequence: CSVAGLAAYNEQFF.

This sequence joins TRBV11-3 and TRBJ2-5; 10 nucleotides align to TRBD1. The CDR3 spans 14 residues. Looked up from germline, CDR1 is SGHNT and CDR2 is YENEEA. The ends lost 3 bases at V and 5 bases at J; junction bases unmatched: 3. The CDR3 DNA reads as TGTGCCAGCAGCTTCGGGACAGGGGCGGAGACCCAGTACTTC. Its translation: CASSFGTGAETQYF.

The J gene is TRBJ1-2, the V gene TRBV19, with 10 bases identical to TRBD1. With V trimmed by 6 bases and J by 5 bases, 6 bases remained unmatched. Looked up from germline, CDR1 is LNHDA and CDR2 is SQIVND (reference sequence). There are 14 residues in the CDR3. CDR3 protein: CASRGRTGGYGYTF. The CDR3 DNA reads as TGTGCCAGTAGAGGGCGGACAGGGGGATATGGCTACACCTTC.

The chain uses TRBV19 and TRBJ2-2, with unresolved D. Germline assignment: CDR1 LNHDA and CDR2 SQIVND (reference sequence). The CDR3 length is 14 residues. The V gene lost 3 bases and the J gene lost 5 bases, with 10 bases spanning the gap. CDR3 protein: CASSIYEPTGELFF. The CDR3 nucleotides read TGTGCCAGTAGTATCTACGAACCGACCGGGGAGCTGTTTTTT.

The rearrangement uses TRBV6-1 and TRBJ2-7; D could derive from TRBD1 or TRBD2 (5 bases each). The CDR3 extends over 15 amino acids. Between the trimmed V and J ends, which lost 2 bases and 3 bases, there was a span of 14 bases. The germline gives CDR1 MNHNS, CDR2 SASEGT. In DNA form, the CDR3 reads TGTGCCAGCAGTGAACCCACCGGGACCTACTACGAGCAGTACTTC. Translated, it gives CASSEPTGTYYEQYF.

Only a few counts were recorded for this clone. The chain employs TRBV4-2 and TRBJ1-5; TRBD1 matches 8 bases. Germline V gene lookup returns CDR1 LGHNA and CDR2 YNFKEQ. The CDR3 has 16 amino acids. J gave up 3 bases and V 1 base, and 5 bases lay outside the gene matches. The CDR3 nucleotides read TGTGCCAGCAGCCAAGCCCTGGACAGGGTCAATCAGCCCCAGCATTTT. Protein: CASSQALDRVNQPQHF.

The J gene is TRBJ2-1, the V gene TRBV29-1; D not certain. Germline CDR1 reads SQVTM; CDR2 reads ANQGSEA. This CDR3 spans 12 amino acids. Trimming shortened V by 4 bases and J by 6 bases, and 10 bases separated the two germline ends. The CDR3, as DNA: TGCAGCGTTGTTCGCCCGGGCAATGAGCAGTTCTTC. This translates into CSVVRPGNEQFF.

The V call is TRBV28, the J call TRBJ2-7; 8 nucleotides align to TRBD2. Germline CDR1 and CDR2: MDHEN and SYDVKM. The CDR3 spans 13 residues. Trimming removed 4 bases from V and 8 bases from J; junction bases left unmatched: 7. In DNA, the CDR3 is TGTGCCAGCAGTTCTGGGACTAGGACCAAGCAGTACTTC. The encoded protein is CASSSGTRTKQYF.

The chain joins TRBV7-3 to TRBJ1-1; 7 nucleotides line up with TRBD1. The CDR3 loop spans 13 amino acids. J gave up 5 bases and V 4 bases, and 4 bases lay outside the gene matches. CDR1 and CDR2 from the germline V gene are SGHTA and FQGTGA. As DNA, the CDR3 is TGTGCCAGCAGCTCACAGGGGAGGACTGAAGCTTTCTTT. It translates to CASSSQGRTEAFF.

The V call is TRBV28, the J call TRBJ2-2; 9 positions match TRBD2. The CDR3 loop spans 21 amino acids. Germline lookup yields CDR1 MDHEN and CDR2 SYDVKM. Trimming removed 1 base from V and 2 bases from J; junction bases left unmatched: 17. The CDR3 loop reads CASSLSRLAGIHPINTGELFF. CDR3 sequence (DNA): TGTGCCAGCAGTTTATCCCGGCTAGCGGGAATCCATCCGATAAACACCGGGGAGCTGTTTTTT.

The gene calls are TRBV7-9 and TRBJ2-1; D call uncertain. The CDR3 runs to 15 residues. V lost 2 bases and J lost 1, with 9 bases in between. From germline, CDR1 is SEHNR and CDR2 FQNEAQ (reference sequence). CDR3: CASSLRLGSYNEQFF. Written as DNA, the CDR3 is TGTGCCAGCAGCTTACGGCTTGGGTCCTACAATGAGCAGTTCTTC.

The rearrangement links TRBV11-2 to TRBJ1-1; D ambiguous. Trimming removed 3 bases from V and 7 bases from J, with 9 bases in between. The length of the CDR3 is 12 residues. Germline-derived CDR1 and CDR2 are SGHAT and FQNNGV. The CDR3 here is CASSFGLYEAFF. For the CDR3, the DNA is TGTGCCAGCAGCTTTGGTTTGTATGAAGCTTTCTTT.

The genes are TRBV5-4 and TRBJ2-5; D is uncertain. In germline, CDR1 is SGHNT, CDR2 YYREEE (reference sequence). The CDR3 length is 13 residues. V was shortened by 4 bases and J by 2 bases, with 9 bases between the two germline ends. CDR3 sequence (DNA): TGTGCCAGCAGCCCCGGCCGTCAAGAGACCCAGTACTTC. Translating it yields CASSPGRQETQYF.

This chain connects TRBV29-1 to TRBJ1-1, with TRBD1 matching over 7 bases. V lost 8 bases, J lost 7 bases, and 22 bases stayed unmatched. The CDR3 sequence is 16 residues long. Germline assignment: CDR1 SQVTM and CDR2 ANQGSEA. CDR3 DNA: TGCAGCCGACGGGAGCACCGGGACAGCCTACCCCTTGAAGCTTTCTTT. Translating it yields CSRREHRDSLPLEAFF.

The CDR3 sequence: CASSLEPPQETQYF. The CDR3 nucleotides are TGCGCCAGCAGCTTGGAGCCTCCGCAAGAGACCCAGTACTTC. This sequence joins TRBV5-1 and TRBJ2-5; D remains ambiguous. This CDR3 has 14 residues. The germline gives CDR1 SGHRS, CDR2 YFSETQ. The ends were cut back, 0 bases at V and 2 bases at J, with 8 bases in the middle. The full variable domain, rest sourced from reference TRBV5-1 and TRBJ2-5, is KAGVTQTPRYLIKTRGQQVTLSCSPISGHRSVSWYQQTPGQGLQFLFEYFSETQRNKGNFPGRFSGRQFSNSRSEMNVSTLELGDSALYLCASSLEPPQETQYFGPGTRLLVL.